One TCR beta chain is described in this entry. This sample was included in a study of CDR3 diversity in severe acne. TCRdb redid the calling of the PCR reads with MiXCR, one entry per CDR3 protein. The data contain over 90,000 distinct CDR3 sequences, around 53% of them singletons. The CDR3 extends over 15 amino acids. Trimming stripped 4 bases from V and 3 bases from J, with 13 bases between. Germline CDR1 SGDLS, CDR2 YYNGEE. V gene TRBV9 combines with J gene TRBJ2-2; no reliable D call. The origin of this receptor is a male donor with acne. Sequenced: blood. This CDR3 is CASSPISRYTGELFF. CDR3 coding DNA: TGTGCCAGCAGCCCCATTAGCCGCTACACCGGGGAGCTGTTTTTT.